This record covers a single TCR beta chain. Its antigen is currently unknown. These data come from a study of T cell repertoires in cytomegalovirus infection. Study background: CMV infection plus the matching HLA type was flagged by public TCR beta signatures. Broader study findings: People with CMV and the relevant HLA were identified by cumulative public TCR beta family frequency. HLA-C-restricted CMV-specific TCR beta clonotypes were dominant in the ex vivo response.

Germline V gene data show CDR1 as MDHEN and CDR2 as SYDVKM. V lost 6 bases to trimming and J lost 4 bases; unmatched junction nucleotides: 8. This CDR3 is 14 amino acids long. TCRdb re-called the reads with MiXCR, one entry per CDR3 protein. This table has approximately 500,000 distinct CDR3 sequences, approximately 17% appearing once. The sample comprised CD8+ T cells from PBMCs. The rearrangement links TRBV28 to TRBJ2-7; 8 nucleotides agree with TRBD2. The receptor was isolated from a human donor in good health (CMV status not recorded). Some clones in this sample may be carry-over from other donors' samples. CDR3 sequence: CASRLSGSRYEQYF. The CDR3, as DNA: TGTGCCAGCAGACTCAGCGGGAGTCGTTACGAGCAGTACTTC.